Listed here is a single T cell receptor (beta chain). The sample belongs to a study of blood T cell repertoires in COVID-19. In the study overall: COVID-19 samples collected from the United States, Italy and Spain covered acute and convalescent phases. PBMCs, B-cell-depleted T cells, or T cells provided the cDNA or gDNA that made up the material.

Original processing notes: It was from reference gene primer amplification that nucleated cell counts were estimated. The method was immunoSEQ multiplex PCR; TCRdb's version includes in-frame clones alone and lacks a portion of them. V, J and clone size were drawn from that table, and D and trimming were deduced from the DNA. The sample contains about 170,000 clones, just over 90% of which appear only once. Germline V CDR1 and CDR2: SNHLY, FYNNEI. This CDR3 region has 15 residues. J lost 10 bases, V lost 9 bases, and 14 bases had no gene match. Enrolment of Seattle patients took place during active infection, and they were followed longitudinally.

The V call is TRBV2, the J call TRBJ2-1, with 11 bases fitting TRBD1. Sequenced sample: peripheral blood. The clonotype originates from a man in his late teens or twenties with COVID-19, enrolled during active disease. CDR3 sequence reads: CASLEAGQGGREQFF. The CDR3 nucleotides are TGTGCCAGTCTTGAGGCGGGACAGGGGGGTAGAGAGCAGTTCTTC.